The 9 T cell receptor beta chains in this list originate from one sample, sequenced in a study of regulatory T cells in long-lasting Graves disease. Arm-PCR with iRepertoire HTBI primers amplified the CDR3 regions for these TCR beta libraries. One entry per CDR3 protein results from TCRdb running MiXCR on the multiplex PCR reads. Of 400,000 to 500,000 distinct CDR3 sequences listed, 20% to 25% are singletons. Time point meaning: persistent/refractory GD, antithyroid drugs over 5 years with positive TRAb. RNA extracted from PBMCs served as the sequencing template. The sample here was peripheral blood mononuclear cells (PBMCs), taken when the disease was refractory, from a patient treated with antithyroid drugs. Source of these receptors: a female donor with Graves disease.

The sample holds many counts of this clonotype. This chain links TRBV20-1 with TRBJ2-7; TRBD2 matches 7 bases. The CDR3 spans 13 residues. V lost 3 bases to trimming and J lost 4 bases; unmatched junction nucleotides: 6. Germline CDR1 and CDR2: DFQATT and SNEGSKA (reference sequence). CDR3 nucleotide sequence: TGCAGTGCTAGTGGAGGCGGGGGTTACGAGCAGTACTTC. Its protein is CSASGGGGYEQYF.

This clonotype was recorded at least ten times. J is TRBJ1-2 and V is TRBV28, with 8 bases aligning to TRBD1. Germline-derived CDR1 and CDR2 are MDHEN and SYDVKM. The CDR3 totals 14 residues. V shed 5 bases, J shed 5 bases, and the junction held 7 bases outside the gene matches. Here the CDR3 DNA reads TGTGCCAGCAGTCCCACAGGGGGGCAGTATGGCTACACCTTC. Amino acids: CASSPTGGQYGYTF.

V is TRBV28 and J is TRBJ2-1, with 7 bases aligning to TRBD2. Germline assignment: CDR1 MDHEN and CDR2 SYDVKM. The CDR3 length is 15 residues. V lost 1 base, J lost 4 bases, and 4 bases stayed unmatched. CDR3 sequence reads: CASSLSSGVYNEQFF. In DNA, the CDR3 is TGTGCCAGCAGTTTATCTAGCGGAGTATACAATGAGCAGTTCTTC.

This clonotype was observed a handful of times. The V gene is TRBV28, the J gene TRBJ2-7, with TRBD1 matching 9 bases. Germline V lookup: CDR1 MDHEN, CDR2 SYDVKM. CDR3 size: 14 residues. V trimming: 0 bases; J trimming: 6 bases; junction bases outside the gene matches: 3. The CDR3 is CASSLWGQGGEQYF. CDR3 coding DNA: TGTGCCAGCAGTTTATGGGGACAGGGAGGCGAGCAGTACTTC.

This clonotype was picked up a small number of times. The genes are TRBV12-3 or TRBV12-4 and TRBJ1-1, with TRBD1 matching over 8 bases. Trimming removed 5 bases from V and 0 bases from J; junction bases left unmatched: 5. This CDR3 comprises 15 residues. CDR3 protein: CASSHSDRVNTEAFF. CDR3 sequence (DNA): TGTGCCAGCAGTCACTCGGACAGGGTGAACACTGAAGCTTTCTTT.

This chain joins TRBV3-1 and TRBJ2-4, with D unclear. The CDR3 length is 14 residues. Germline assignment: CDR1 LGHDT and CDR2 YNNKEL (reference sequence). The V end lost 3 bases, the J end lost 1 base, and 7 bases lay between the germline ends. CDR3 region: CASSHRFAKNIQYF. The CDR3 region has the DNA TGTGCCAGCAGCCACCGATTTGCCAAAAACATTCAGTACTTC.

This clonotype showed up just once. J is TRBJ2-7 and V is TRBV20-1; 7 nucleotides line up with TRBD2. Unmatched junction bases numbered 8, after V lost 1 base and J lost 2 bases. The CDR3 extends over 15 amino acids. The germline CDR1 and CDR2 sequences are DFQATT and SNEGSKA (reference sequence). CDR3: CSARVGGGGAYEQYF. CDR3 in DNA: TGCAGTGCTAGAGTAGGAGGCGGGGGAGCCTACGAGCAGTACTTC.

The sample holds many counts of this clonotype. The V call is TRBV7-9, the J call TRBJ2-5; possible D gene TRBD2, 5 bases. The CDR3 consists of 13 residues. Germline V gene data show CDR1 as SEHNR and CDR2 as FQNEAQ (reference sequence). Trimming removed 1 base at V and 2 bases at J, with 5 bases between. The CDR3 nucleotides read TGTGCCAGCAGCTTAGGAGGGCAAGAGACCCAGTACTTC. As protein: CASSLGGQETQYF.

Details on this clonotype: A much larger clone sits a single nucleotide away, making a read error possible. Because the CDR3 is missing its conserved closing phenylalanine or tryptophan, this is likely a read error. The chain uses TRBV7-8 and TRBJ2-7; D unclear. The CDR3 covers 15 residues. V lost 0 bases and J lost 4, with 13 bases in between. CDR1 SGHVS and CDR2 FQNEAQ come from the germline V gene. CDR3: CASSLALVRAYEQYL. CDR3 nucleotide sequence: TGTGCCAGCAGCTTAGCGCTAGTCCGGGCATACGAGCAGTACCTC.